This T cell receptor (beta chain) was obtained from a study of blood T cell repertoires in COVID-19. In the study overall: Acute and convalescent COVID-19 samples came from the United States, Italy and Spain. In each case, the material was cDNA or gDNA derived from T cells, B-cell-depleted T cells, or PBMCs.

This clone was counted a few times. Authors' processing steps: How many nucleated cells were present was estimated from reference gene primer amplification. Libraries were prepared by immunoSEQ multiplex PCR; TCRdb keeps only in-frame clonotypes and omits some of them. V and J calls and clone size are those listed in that table; D and trimming were worked out from the DNA. The table lists about 160,000 clones, 82% of them singletons, with over 9.5% in the top ten. Germline loops: CDR1 MNHEY, CDR2 SMNVEV (reference sequence). This CDR3 region has 13 residues. Trimming left V 5 bases short and J 9 bases short, with 16 bases between.

The receptor was derived from an elderly woman with active or convalescent COVID-19. The specimen was peripheral blood. The rearrangement uses TRBV27 and TRBJ1-1, with D tentatively TRBD1 (6 bases). The CDR3 coding sequence is TGTGCCAGCAGTGAGAACGCAGGGGAAAAAGCTTTCTTT. It is translated as CASSENAGEKAFF.